This T cell receptor beta chain is from a study of OX40 agonist ivuxolimab in advanced cancers. The protocol was immunoSEQ multiplex PCR, while the TCRdb copy is restricted to in-frame clones and leaves out a portion. The table includes fewer than 95,000 clones, more than 90% detected once. The ends were cut back, 3 bases at V and 4 bases at J, with 12 bases in the middle. This CDR3 has 14 amino acids. The germline CDR1 and CDR2 sequences are PRHDT and FYEKMQ (reference sequence). The rearrangement joins TRBV13 to TRBJ1-1; tentatively, D is TRBD1 (5 bases). The input for sequencing was CD4+ or CD8+ T cells sorted from blood, taken in a trial of the OX40 agonist ivuxolimab. The TCR originated in an adult with an advanced solid tumor such as melanoma, head and neck, liver or kidney cancer. For the CDR3, the DNA is TGTGCCAGCAGCTTTGCAGGGTTGGCCACTGAAGCTTTCTTT. Its translation: CASSFAGLATEAFF.